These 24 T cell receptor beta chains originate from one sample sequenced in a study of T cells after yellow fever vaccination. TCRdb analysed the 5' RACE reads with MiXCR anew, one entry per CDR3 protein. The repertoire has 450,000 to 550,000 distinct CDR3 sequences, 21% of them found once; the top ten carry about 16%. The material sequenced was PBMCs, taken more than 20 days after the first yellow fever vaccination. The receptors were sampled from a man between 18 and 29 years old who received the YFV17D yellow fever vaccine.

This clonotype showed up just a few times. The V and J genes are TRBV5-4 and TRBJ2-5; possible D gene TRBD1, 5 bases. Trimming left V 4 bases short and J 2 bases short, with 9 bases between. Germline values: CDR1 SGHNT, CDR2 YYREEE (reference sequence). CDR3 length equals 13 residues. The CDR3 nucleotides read TGTGCCAGCAGCACCGACAGACAAGAGACCCAGTACTTC. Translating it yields CASSTDRQETQYF.

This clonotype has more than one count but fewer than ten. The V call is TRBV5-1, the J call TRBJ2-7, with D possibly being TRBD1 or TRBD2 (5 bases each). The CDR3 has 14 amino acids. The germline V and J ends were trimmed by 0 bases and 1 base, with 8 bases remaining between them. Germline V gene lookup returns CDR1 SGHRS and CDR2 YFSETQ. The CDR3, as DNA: TGCGCCAGCAGCTTGGCCGGGGCTTCCTACGAGCAGTACGTC. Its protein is CASSLAGASYEQYV.

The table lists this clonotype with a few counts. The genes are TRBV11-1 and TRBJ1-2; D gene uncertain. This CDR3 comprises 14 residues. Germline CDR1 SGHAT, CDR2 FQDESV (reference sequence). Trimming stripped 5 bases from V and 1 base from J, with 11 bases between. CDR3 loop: CASSGGGNNYGYTF. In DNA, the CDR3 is TGTGCCAGCAGCGGCGGCGGGAATAACTATGGCTACACCTTC.

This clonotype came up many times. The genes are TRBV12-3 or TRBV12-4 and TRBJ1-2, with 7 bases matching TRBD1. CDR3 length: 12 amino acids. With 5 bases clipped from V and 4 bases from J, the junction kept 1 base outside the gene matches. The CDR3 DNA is TGTGCCAGCAGTAACAGGGGCTATGGCTACACCTTC. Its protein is CASSNRGYGYTF.

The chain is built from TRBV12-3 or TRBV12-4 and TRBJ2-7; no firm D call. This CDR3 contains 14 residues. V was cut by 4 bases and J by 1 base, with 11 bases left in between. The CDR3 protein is CASSSPPESYEQYF. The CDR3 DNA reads TGTGCCAGCAGTTCTCCCCCGGAATCCTACGAGCAGTACTTC.

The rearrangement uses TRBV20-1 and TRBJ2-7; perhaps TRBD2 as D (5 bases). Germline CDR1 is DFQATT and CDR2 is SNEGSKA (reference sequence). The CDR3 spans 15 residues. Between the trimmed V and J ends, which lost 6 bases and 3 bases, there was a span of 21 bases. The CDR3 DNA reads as TGCAGTGCCACCATCACGGGGTCCTCTTTCTACGAGCAGTACTTC. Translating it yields CSATITGSSFYEQYF.

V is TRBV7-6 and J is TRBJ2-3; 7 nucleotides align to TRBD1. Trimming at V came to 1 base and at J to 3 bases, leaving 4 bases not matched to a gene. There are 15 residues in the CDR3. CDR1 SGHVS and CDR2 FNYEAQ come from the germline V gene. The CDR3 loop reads CASSLGEGATDTQYF. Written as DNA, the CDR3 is TGTGCCAGCAGCTTAGGAGAGGGGGCAACAGATACGCAGTATTTT.

In DNA form, the CDR3 reads TGTGCCAGCGGGAGGGGGGCAGGAGATACGCAGTATTTT. It codes for CASGRGAGDTQYF. The chain employs TRBV7-9 and TRBJ2-3; D is perhaps TRBD2 (7 bases). Germline-derived CDR1 and CDR2 are SEHNR and FQNEAQ (reference sequence). The V gene lost 8 bases and the J gene lost 5 bases, with 14 bases spanning the gap. This CDR3 is 13 amino acids long.

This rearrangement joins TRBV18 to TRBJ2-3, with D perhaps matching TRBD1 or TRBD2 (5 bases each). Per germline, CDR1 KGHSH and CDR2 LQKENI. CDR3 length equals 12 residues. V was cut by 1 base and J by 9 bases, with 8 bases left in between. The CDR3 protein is CASSPRDETQYF. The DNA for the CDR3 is TGTGCCAGCTCACCACGGGACGAGACGCAGTATTTT.

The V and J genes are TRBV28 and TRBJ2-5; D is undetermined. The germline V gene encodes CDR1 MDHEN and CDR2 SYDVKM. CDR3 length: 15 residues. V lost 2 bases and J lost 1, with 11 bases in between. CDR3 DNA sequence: TGTGCCAGCAGTTTAGGTGGGTCTCTCCAAGAGACCCAGTACTTC. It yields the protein CASSLGGSLQETQYF. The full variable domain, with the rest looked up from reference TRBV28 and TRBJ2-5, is DVKVTQSSRYLVKRTGEKVFLECVQDMDHENMFWYRQDPGLGLRLIYFSYDVKMKEKGDIPEGYSVSREKKERFSLILESASTNQTSMYLCASSLGGSLQETQYFGPGTRLLVL.

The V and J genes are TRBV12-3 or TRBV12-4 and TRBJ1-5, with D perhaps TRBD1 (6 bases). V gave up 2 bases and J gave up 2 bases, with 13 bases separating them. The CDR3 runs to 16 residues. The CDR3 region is CASSLQGGRGNQPQHF. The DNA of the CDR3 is TGTGCCAGCAGTTTACAAGGGGGACGGGGCAATCAGCCCCAGCATTTT.

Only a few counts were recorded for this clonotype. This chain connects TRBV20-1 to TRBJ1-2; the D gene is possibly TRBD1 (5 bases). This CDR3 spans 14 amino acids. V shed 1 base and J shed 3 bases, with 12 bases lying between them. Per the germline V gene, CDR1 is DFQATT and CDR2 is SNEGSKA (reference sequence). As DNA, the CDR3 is TGCAGTGCTAGAGTTCGGGGCAAGGACTATGGCTACACCTTC. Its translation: CSARVRGKDYGYTF.

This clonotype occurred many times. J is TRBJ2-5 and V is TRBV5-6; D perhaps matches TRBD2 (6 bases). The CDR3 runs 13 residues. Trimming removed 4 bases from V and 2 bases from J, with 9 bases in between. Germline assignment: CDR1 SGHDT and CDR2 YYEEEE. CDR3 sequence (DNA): TGTGCCAGCAGCCGGGGGTCACAAGAGACCCAGTACTTC. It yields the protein CASSRGSQETQYF.

The DNA for the CDR3 is TGTGCCAGCAGCCACAATAGCGGGGCGAAAGAGACCCAGTACTTC. This sequence encodes CASSHNSGAKETQYF. This chain joins TRBV7-2 and TRBJ2-5; 8 nucleotides match TRBD2. This CDR3 region has 15 residues. J gave up 3 bases and V 5 bases, and 8 bases lay outside the gene matches. Germline V CDR1 and CDR2: SGHTA, FQGNSA. The full variable domain, with the rest looked up from reference TRBV7-2 and TRBJ2-5, is GAGVSQSPSNKVTEKGKDVELRCDPISGHTALYWYRQSLGQGLEFLIYFQGNSAPDKSGLPSDRFSAERTGGSVSTLTIQRTQQEDSAVYLCASSHNSGAKETQYFGPGTRLLVL.

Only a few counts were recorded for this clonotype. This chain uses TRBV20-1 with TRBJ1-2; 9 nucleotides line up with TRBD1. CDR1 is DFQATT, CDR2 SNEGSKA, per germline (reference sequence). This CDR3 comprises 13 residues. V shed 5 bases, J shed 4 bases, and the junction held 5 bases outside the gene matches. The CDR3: CSAGKQGAYGYTF. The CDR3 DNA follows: TGCAGTGCTGGAAAACAGGGGGCCTATGGCTACACCTTC.

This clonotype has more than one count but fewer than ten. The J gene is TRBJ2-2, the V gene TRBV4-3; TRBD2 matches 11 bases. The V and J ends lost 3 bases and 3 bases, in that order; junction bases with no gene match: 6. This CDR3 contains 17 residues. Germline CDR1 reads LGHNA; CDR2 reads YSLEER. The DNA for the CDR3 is TGCGCCAGCAGCCAGGGCCGACTAGCGGGGCACACCGGGGAGCTGTTTTTT. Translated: CASSQGRLAGHTGELFF.

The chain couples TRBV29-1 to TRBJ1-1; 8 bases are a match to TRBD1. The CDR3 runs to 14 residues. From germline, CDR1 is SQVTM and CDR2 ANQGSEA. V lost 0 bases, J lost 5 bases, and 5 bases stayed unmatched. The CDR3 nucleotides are TGCAGCGTTGAAGATCGCAGGGGGCGGACTGAAGCTTTCTTT. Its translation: CSVEDRRGRTEAFF.

CDR3 in amino acids: CASRRGGSETGELFF. CDR3 bases: TGTGCCAGCAGGAGAGGGGGTTCGGAAACCGGGGAGCTGTTTTTT. The J gene is TRBJ2-2, the V gene TRBV6-2 or TRBV6-3; TRBD1 is a possible D gene (6 bases). Per the germline V gene, CDR1 is MNHEY and CDR2 is SVGEGT. V gave up 6 bases and J gave up 5 bases, with 16 bases separating them. The CDR3 loop spans 15 amino acids.

CDR3 residues: CASSFQGGSVDTQYF. As DNA, the CDR3 is TGTGCCAGCAGCTTTCAGGGGGGAAGTGTAGATACGCAGTATTTT. This chain joins TRBV7-2 and TRBJ2-3; D is possibly TRBD1 (7 bases). The CDR3 has 15 amino acids. Trimming left V 3 bases short and J 5 bases short, with 15 bases between. Germline CDR1 SGHTA, CDR2 FQGNSA.

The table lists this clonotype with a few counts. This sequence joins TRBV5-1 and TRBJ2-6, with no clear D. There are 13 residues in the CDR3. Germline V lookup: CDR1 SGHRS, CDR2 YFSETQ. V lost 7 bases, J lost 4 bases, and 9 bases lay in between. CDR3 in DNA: TGCGCCAGCTCGTTAGAGGGGGCCAACGTCCTGACTTTC. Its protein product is CASSLEGANVLTF.

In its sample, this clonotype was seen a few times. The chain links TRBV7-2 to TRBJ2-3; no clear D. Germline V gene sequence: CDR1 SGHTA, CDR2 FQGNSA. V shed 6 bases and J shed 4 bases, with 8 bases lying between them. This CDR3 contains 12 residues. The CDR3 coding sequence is TGTGCCAGCAGTCACTACTCAGATACGCAGTATTTT. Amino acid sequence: CASSHYSDTQYF.

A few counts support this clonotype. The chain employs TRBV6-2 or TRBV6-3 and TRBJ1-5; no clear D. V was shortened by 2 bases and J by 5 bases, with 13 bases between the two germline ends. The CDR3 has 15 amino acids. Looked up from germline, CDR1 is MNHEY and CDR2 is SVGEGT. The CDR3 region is CASSYEGFGDQPQHF. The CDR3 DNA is TGTGCCAGCAGTTACGAGGGCTTCGGCGATCAGCCCCAGCATTTT.

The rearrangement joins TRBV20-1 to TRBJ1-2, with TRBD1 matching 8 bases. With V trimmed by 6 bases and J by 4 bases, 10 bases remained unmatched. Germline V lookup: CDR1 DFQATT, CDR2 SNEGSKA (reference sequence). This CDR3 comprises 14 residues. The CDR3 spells CSAPDRGRFYGYTF. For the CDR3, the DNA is TGCAGTGCACCTGACAGGGGACGTTTCTATGGCTACACCTTC.

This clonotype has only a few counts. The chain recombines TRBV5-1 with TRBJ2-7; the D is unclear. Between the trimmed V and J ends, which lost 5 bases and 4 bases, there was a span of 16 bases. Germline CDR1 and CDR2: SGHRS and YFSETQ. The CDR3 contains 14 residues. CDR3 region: CASRPDPGGYEQYF. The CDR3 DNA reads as TGCGCCAGCAGACCCGACCCCGGCGGATACGAGCAGTACTTC.